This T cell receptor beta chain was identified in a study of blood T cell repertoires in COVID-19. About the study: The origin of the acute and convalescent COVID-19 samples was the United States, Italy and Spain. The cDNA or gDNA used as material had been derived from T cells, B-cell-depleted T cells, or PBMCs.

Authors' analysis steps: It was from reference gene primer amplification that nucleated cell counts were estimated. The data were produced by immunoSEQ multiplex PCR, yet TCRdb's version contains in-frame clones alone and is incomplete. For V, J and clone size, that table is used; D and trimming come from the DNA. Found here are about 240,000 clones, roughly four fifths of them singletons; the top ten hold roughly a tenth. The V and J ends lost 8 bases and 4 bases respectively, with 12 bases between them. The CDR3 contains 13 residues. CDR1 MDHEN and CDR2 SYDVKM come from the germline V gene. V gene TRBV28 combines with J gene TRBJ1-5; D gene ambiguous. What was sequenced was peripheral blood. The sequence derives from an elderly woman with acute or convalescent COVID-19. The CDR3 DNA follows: TGTGCCAGCGTTGCGGCACCGAATCAGCCCCAGCATTTT. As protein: CASVAAPNQPQHF.